This is a list of T cell receptor beta chains from one sample in a study of regulatory T cells in long-lasting Graves disease. TCRdb re-called the multiplex PCR reads with MiXCR, one entry per CDR3 protein. The sample consists of hundreds of thousands of distinct CDR3 sequences, over 15% of them appearing once. The sample was also reused in another study, on T cells in Graves' hyperthyroidism and ophthalmopathy.

The source was peripheral blood mononuclear cells (PBMCs), collected at new diagnosis, from a patient treated with antithyroid drugs. The receptors stem from a middle-aged man with Graves disease. The CDR3 runs from the conserved cysteine through the conserved F or W. D genes are given only for firm matches. Size values are once, few and many counts, or a class for expanded clones, and some rows have none.

D: .
size: many
length: 18
V: TRBV2
J: TRBJ1-5
CDR3: CASSDLSFLRASNQPQHF
DNA: TGTGCCAGCAGTGACCTATCTTTCCTCCGGGCTAGCAATCAGCCCCAGCATTTT

D: TRBD2
size: many
length: 15
V: TRBV27
J: TRBJ2-5
CDR3: CASSLSAGGPGTQYF
DNA: TGTGCCAGCAGTTTATCGGCGGGGGGGCCTGGGACCCAGTACTTC

D: .
size: many
length: 14
V: TRBV28
J: TRBJ1-3
CDR3: CASSFSRAGNTIYF
DNA: TGTGCCAGCAGTTTCTCCAGGGCTGGAAACACCATATATTTT

D: .
size: .
length: 12
V: TRBV6-5
J: TRBJ1-1
CDR3: CASSFGETEAFF
DNA: TGTGCCAGCAGTTTCGGGGAAACTGAAGCTTTCTTT

D: TRBD1
size: few
length: 15
V: TRBV18
J: TRBJ1-4
CDR3: CAGSPPGQGNEKLFF
DNA: TGTGCCGGCTCACCACCGGGACAGGGAAATGAAAAACTGTTTTTT

D: TRBD1
size: few
length: 17
V: TRBV7-2
J: TRBJ1-2
CDR3: CASSHTIRDRGRSGYTF
DNA: TGTGCCAGCAGCCACACTATACGGGACAGGGGGCGTTCAGGCTACACCTTC

D: TRBD2
size: .
length: 15
V: TRBV5-4
J: TRBJ2-1
CDR3: CASSRGLAETNEQFF
DNA: TGTGCCAGCAGCCGTGGTCTAGCGGAGACCAATGAGCAGTTCTTC

D: .
size: many
length: 16
V: TRBV30
J: TRBJ1-5
CDR3: CAWSDKGSYSNQPQHF
DNA: TGTGCCTGGAGTGACAAGGGGAGTTATAGCAATCAGCCCCAGCATTTT

D: .
size: many
length: 16
V: TRBV7-8
J: TRBJ2-5
CDR3: CASSLLRGAPQETQYF
DNA: TGTGCCAGCAGCTTACTTAGAGGGGCTCCCCAAGAGACCCAGTACTTC

D: TRBD1
size: many
length: 16
V: TRBV30
J: TRBJ2-5
CDR3: CAWNNRDRVRGETQYF
DNA: TGTGCCTGGAACAACCGGGACAGGGTACGGGGGGAGACCCAGTACTTC

D: .
size: .
length: 18
V: TRBV7-2
J: TRBJ2-1
CDR3: CASSLAPGHSSSYNEQFF
DNA: TGTGCCAGCAGCTTAGCTCCAGGACATTCTAGCTCCTACAATGAGCAGTTCTTC

D: .
size: few
length: 14
V: TRBV5-1
J: TRBJ2-6
CDR3: CASSLEAGANVLTF
DNA: TGCGCCAGCAGTCTGGAGGCTGGGGCCAACGTCCTGACTTTC

D: TRBD2
size: many
length: 14
V: TRBV5-1
J: TRBJ2-1
CDR3: CASRPRGGQNEQFF
DNA: TGCGCCAGCAGGCCCCGGGGGGGCCAGAATGAGCAGTTCTTC

D: .
size: many
length: 14
V: TRBV3-1
J: TRBJ1-4
CDR3: CASSLPGTGLKLFF
DNA: TGTGCCAGCAGCCTACCTGGAACAGGGCTAAAACTGTTTTTT

D: TRBD1
size: few
length: 15
V: TRBV5-1
J: TRBJ1-3
CDR3: CASSLDEPGGNTIYF
DNA: TGCGCCAGCAGCTTGGACGAGCCAGGGGGGAACACCATATATTTT

D: .
size: many
length: 18
V: TRBV3-1
J: TRBJ1-4
CDR3: CASSQGLTSRGSNEKLFF
DNA: TGTGCCAGCAGCCAAGGGCTCACCTCCAGGGGTTCTAATGAAAAACTGTTTTTT

D: .
size: many
length: 11
V: TRBV30
J: TRBJ1-5
CDR3: CAWGGNQPQHF
DNA: TGTGCCTGGGGGGGGAATCAGCCCCAGCATTTT

D: .
size: .
length: 15
V: TRBV5-1
J: TRBJ2-5
CDR3: CASSHGVGGQETQYF
DNA: TGCGCCAGCAGCCACGGGGTCGGGGGCCAAGAGACCCAGTACTTC

D: TRBD1
size: many
length: 15
V: TRBV2
J: TRBJ1-4
CDR3: CASSGGTGTLEKLFF
DNA: TGTGCCAGCAGTGGGGGGACAGGGACTTTGGAAAAACTGTTTTTT

D: .
size: many
length: 13
V: TRBV30
J: TRBJ1-1
CDR3: CAWSVYLNTEAFF
DNA: TGTGCCTGGAGTGTATACCTGAACACTGAAGCTTTCTTT

D: .
size: many
length: 15
V: TRBV20-1
J: TRBJ1-5
CDR3: CSAQSGTASNQPQHF
DNA: TGCAGTGCTCAATCCGGGACGGCTAGCAATCAGCCCCAGCATTTT

D: .
size: many
length: 19
V: TRBV11-2
J: TRBJ2-2
CDR3: CASSSTKTRQGGRTGELFF
DNA: TGTGCCAGCAGCTCAACCAAAACAAGACAGGGAGGGAGAACCGGGGAGCTGTTTTTT

D: .
size: many
length: 15
V: TRBV6-1
J: TRBJ2-3
CDR3: CASSGIRSSTDTQYF
DNA: TGTGCCAGCAGTGGTATCAGGTCTAGCACAGATACGCAGTATTTT

D: .
size: .
length: 12
V: TRBV15
J: TRBJ2-5
CDR3: CATSDGTKTQYF
DNA: TGTGCCACCAGCGATGGGACGAAGACCCAGTACTTC

D: .
size: few
length: 14
V: TRBV2
J: TRBJ1-4
CDR3: CASGIGGSNEKLFF
DNA: TGTGCCAGCGGAATCGGGGGTTCTAATGAAAAACTGTTTTTT

D: TRBD2
size: .
length: 15
V: TRBV4-2
J: TRBJ2-5
CDR3: CASSQGLAGVETQYF
DNA: TGTGCCAGCAGCCAAGGACTAGCGGGGGTTGAGACCCAGTACTTC

D: TRBD1
size: many
length: 15
V: TRBV2
J: TRBJ2-5
CDR3: CASSDLRQGRETQYF
DNA: TGTGCCAGCAGTGATCTGAGACAGGGTCGTGAGACCCAGTACTTC

D: TRBD1
size: .
length: 13
V: TRBV20-1
J: TRBJ2-7
CDR3: CSALDRGLWEQYF
DNA: TGCAGTGCCCTGGACAGGGGGCTATGGGAGCAGTACTTC

D: .
size: many
length: 14
V: TRBV5-1
J: TRBJ2-4
CDR3: CASSLNGAKNIQYF
DNA: TGCGCCAGCAGCTTGAACGGGGCCAAAAACATTCAGTACTTC

D: TRBD1
size: .
length: 15
V: TRBV11-3
J: TRBJ2-2
CDR3: CASSLSGGTTGELFF
DNA: TGTGCCAGCAGCTTGTCAGGGGGTACCACCGGGGAGCTGTTTTTT

D: TRBD1
size: many
length: 13
V: TRBV28
J: TRBJ2-7
CDR3: CASSSYRGAEQYF
DNA: TGTGCCAGCAGTTCCTACAGGGGGGCCGAGCAGTACTTC

D: .
size: few
length: 14
V: TRBV30
J: TRBJ1-2
CDR3: CAWSLGRGSSGYTF
DNA: TGTGCCTGGAGTCTCGGGAGGGGAAGTTCTGGCTACACCTTC

D: TRBD1
size: few
length: 14
V: TRBV29-1
J: TRBJ1-1
CDR3: CSVKPRTGETEAFF
DNA: TGCAGCGTTAAACCTCGGACAGGGGAGACTGAAGCTTTCTTT

D: .
size: many
length: 15
V: TRBV28
J: TRBJ1-6
CDR3: CASSLRLGRGSPLHF
DNA: TGTGCCAGCAGTCTCCGACTGGGACGGGGTTCACCCCTCCACTTT

D: .
size: many
length: 13
V: TRBV6-1
J: TRBJ2-7
CDR3: CASRGYNSYEQYF
DNA: TGTGCCAGCAGAGGGTACAATTCCTACGAGCAGTACTTC

D: .
size: .
length: 10
V: TRBV24-1
J: TRBJ1-1
CDR3: CATSRTEAFF
DNA: TGTGCCACCAGTAGGACTGAAGCTTTCTTT

D: TRBD2
size: .
length: 16
V: TRBV7-2
J: TRBJ2-7
CDR3: CASSLVGTSGTYEQYF
DNA: TGTGCCAGCAGCTTAGTCGGTACTAGCGGAACCTACGAGCAGTACTTC

D: .
size: few
length: 14
V: TRBV20-1
J: TRBJ2-1
CDR3: CSASRAWGYNEQFF
DNA: TGCAGTGCGAGCAGAGCATGGGGCTACAATGAGCAGTTCTTC

D: .
size: few
length: 14
V: TRBV20-1
J: TRBJ1-3
CDR3: CSARPGDPGNTIYF
DNA: TGCAGTGCCCGCCCGGGGGACCCTGGAAACACCATATATTTT

D: .
size: many
length: 14
V: TRBV11-2
J: TRBJ2-3
CDR3: CASKGKTSTDTQYF
DNA: TGTGCCAGCAAAGGGAAGACTAGCACAGATACGCAGTATTTT

D: .
size: .
length: 14
V: TRBV7-2
J: TRBJ2-7
CDR3: CASSLVHSSYEQYF
DNA: TGTGCCAGCAGCTTAGTTCACAGCTCCTACGAGCAGTACTTC

D: TRBD1
size: many
length: 15
V: TRBV19
J: TRBJ2-2
CDR3: CASSRTGTGTGELFF
DNA: TGTGCCAGTAGCCGGACAGGGACGGGCACCGGGGAGCTGTTTTTT